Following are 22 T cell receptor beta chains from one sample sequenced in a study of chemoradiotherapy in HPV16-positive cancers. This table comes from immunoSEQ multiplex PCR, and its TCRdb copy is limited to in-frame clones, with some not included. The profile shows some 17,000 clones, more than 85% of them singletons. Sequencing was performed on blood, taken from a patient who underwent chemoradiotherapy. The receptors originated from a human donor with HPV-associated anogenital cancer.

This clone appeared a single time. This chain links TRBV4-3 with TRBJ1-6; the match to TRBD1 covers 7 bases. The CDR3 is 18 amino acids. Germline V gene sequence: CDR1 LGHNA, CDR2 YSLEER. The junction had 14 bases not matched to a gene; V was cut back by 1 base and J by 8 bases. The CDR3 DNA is TGCGCCAGCAGCCAAGGGCGTCCGTGGGACAGACACGATTCACCCCTCCACTTT. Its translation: CASSQGRPWDRHDSPLHF.

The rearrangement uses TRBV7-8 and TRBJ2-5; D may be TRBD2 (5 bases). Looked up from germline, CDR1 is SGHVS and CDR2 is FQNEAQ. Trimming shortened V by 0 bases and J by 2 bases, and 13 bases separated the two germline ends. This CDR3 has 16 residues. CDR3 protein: CASSLAGSGNQETQYF. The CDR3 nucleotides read TGTGCCAGCAGCTTAGCGGGGTCGGGGAATCAAGAGACCCAGTACTTC.

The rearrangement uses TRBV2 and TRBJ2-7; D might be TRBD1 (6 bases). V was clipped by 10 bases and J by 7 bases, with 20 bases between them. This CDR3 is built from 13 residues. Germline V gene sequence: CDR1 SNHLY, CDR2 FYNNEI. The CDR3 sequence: CATTMNADREQYF. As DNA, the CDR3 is TGTGCCACGACAATGAACGCGGACAGAGAGCAGTACTTC.

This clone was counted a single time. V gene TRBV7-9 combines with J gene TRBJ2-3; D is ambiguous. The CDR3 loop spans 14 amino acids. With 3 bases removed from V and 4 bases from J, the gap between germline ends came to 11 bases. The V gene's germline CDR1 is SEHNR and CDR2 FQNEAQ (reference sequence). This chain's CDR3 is CASSLVGVADTQYF. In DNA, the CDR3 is TGTGCCAGCAGCTTGGTTGGGGTTGCAGATACGCAGTATTTT.

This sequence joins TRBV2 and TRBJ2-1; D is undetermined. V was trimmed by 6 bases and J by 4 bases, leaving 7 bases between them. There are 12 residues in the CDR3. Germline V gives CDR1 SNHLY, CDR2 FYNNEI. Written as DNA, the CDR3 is TGTGCCAGCAGGTCAAGATACAATGAGCAGTTCTTC. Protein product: CASRSRYNEQFF.

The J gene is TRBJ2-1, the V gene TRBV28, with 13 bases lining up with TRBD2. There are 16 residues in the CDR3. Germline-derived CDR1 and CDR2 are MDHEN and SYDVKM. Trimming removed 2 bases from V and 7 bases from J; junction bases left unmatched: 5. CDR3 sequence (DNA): TGTGCCAGCAGTTTAGCAGGGACTAGCGGGATGAATGAGCAGTTCTTC. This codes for CASSLAGTSGMNEQFF.

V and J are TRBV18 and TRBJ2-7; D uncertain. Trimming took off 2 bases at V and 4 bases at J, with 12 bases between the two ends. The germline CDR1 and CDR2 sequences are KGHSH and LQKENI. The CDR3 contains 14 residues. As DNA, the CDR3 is TGTGCCAGCTCACCAAGTAAAGGACCGTACGAGCAGTACTTC. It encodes CASSPSKGPYEQYF.

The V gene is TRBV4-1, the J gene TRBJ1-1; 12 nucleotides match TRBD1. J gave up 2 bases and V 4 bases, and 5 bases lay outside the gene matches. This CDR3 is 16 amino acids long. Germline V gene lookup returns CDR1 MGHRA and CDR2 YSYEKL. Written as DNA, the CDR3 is TGCGCCAGCAGCCGGGACAGGGGGCCCGCAAACACTGAAGCTTTCTTT. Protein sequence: CASSRDRGPANTEAFF.

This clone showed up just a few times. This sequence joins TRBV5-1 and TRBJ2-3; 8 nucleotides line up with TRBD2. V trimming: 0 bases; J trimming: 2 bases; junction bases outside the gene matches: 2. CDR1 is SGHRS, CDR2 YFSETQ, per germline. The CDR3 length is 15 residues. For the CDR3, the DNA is TGCGCCAGCAGCTTGGTAGCGGGATTCACAGATACGCAGTATTTT. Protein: CASSLVAGFTDTQYF.

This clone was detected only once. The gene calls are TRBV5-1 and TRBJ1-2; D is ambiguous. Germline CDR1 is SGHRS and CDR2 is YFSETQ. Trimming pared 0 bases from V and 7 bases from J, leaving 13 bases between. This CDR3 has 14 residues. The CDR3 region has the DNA TGCGCCAGCAGCTTGGCGTCAGATGGCGGTGGCTACACCTTC. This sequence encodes CASSLASDGGGYTF.

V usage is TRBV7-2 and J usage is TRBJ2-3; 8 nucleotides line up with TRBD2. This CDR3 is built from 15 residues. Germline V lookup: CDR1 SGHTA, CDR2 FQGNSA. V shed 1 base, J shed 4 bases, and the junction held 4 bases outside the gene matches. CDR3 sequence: CASSLDSGVADTQYF. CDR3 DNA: TGTGCCAGCAGCTTAGATAGCGGGGTCGCAGATACGCAGTATTTT.

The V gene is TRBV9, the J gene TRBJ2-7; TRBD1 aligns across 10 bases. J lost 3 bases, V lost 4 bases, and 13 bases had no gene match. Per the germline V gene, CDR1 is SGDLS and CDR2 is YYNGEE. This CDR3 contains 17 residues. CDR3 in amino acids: CASSPRGVGTGVYEQYF. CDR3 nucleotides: TGTGCCAGCAGCCCAAGAGGAGTCGGGACAGGGGTCTACGAGCAGTACTTC.

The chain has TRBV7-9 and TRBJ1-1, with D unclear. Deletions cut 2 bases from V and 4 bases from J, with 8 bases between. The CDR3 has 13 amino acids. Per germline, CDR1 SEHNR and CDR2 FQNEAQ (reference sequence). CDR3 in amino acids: CASSLNEGTEAFF. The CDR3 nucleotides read TGTGCCAGCAGCTTAAACGAGGGCACTGAAGCTTTCTTT.

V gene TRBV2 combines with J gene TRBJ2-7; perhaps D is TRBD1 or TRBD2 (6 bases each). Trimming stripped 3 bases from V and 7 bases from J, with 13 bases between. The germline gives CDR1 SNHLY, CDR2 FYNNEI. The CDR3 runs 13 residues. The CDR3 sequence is CASSEGGGWEQYF. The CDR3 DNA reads TGTGCCAGCAGTGAGGGGGGCGGCTGGGAGCAGTACTTC.

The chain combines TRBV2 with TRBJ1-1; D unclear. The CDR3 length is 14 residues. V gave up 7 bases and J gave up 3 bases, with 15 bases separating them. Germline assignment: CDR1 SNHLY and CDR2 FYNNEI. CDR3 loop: CASMREARDTEAFF. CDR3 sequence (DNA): TGTGCCAGCATGCGGGAGGCAAGGGACACTGAAGCTTTCTTT.

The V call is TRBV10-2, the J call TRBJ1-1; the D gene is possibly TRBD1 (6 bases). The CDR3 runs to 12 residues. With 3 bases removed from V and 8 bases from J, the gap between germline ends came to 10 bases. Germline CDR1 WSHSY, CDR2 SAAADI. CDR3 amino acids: CASSDGGTEAFF. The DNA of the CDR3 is TGCGCCAGCAGTGATGGGGGCACCGAAGCTTTCTTT.

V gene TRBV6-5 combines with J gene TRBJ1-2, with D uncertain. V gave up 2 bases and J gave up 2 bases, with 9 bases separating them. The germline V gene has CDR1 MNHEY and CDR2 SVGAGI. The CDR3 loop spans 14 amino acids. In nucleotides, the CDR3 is TGTGCCAGCAGTTACAAGGACGTAAACTATGGCTACACCTTC. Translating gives CASSYKDVNYGYTF.

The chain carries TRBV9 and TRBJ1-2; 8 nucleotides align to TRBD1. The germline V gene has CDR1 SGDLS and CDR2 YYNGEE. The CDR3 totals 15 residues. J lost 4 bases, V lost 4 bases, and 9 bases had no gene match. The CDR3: CASSPPTGDTYGYTF. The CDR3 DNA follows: TGTGCCAGCAGCCCCCCGACAGGGGACACCTATGGCTACACCTTC. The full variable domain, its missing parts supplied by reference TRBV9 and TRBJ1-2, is DSGVTQTPKHLITATGQRVTLRCSPRSGDLSVYWYQQSLDQGLQFLIQYYNGEERAKGNILERFSAQQFPDLHSELNLSSLELGDSALYFCASSPPTGDTYGYTFGSGTRLTVV.

The CDR3 loop is CASHRVGTTNEKLFF. The CDR3 nucleotides are TGTGCCAGTCACAGGGTTGGGACAACTAATGAAAAACTGTTTTTT. The chain links TRBV19 to TRBJ1-4, with a possible D match to TRBD1 (6 bases). The V end lost 8 bases, the J end lost 0 bases, and 13 bases lay between the germline ends. The CDR3 sequence is 15 residues long. Looked up from germline, CDR1 is LNHDA and CDR2 is SQIVND (reference sequence). The whole variable domain, remainder taken from reference TRBV19 and TRBJ1-4, is DGGITQSPKYLFRKEGQNVTLSCEQNLNHDAMYWYRQDPGQGLRLIYYSQIVNDFQKGDIAEGYSVSREKKESFPLTVTSAQKNPTAFYLCASHRVGTTNEKLFFGSGTQLSVL.

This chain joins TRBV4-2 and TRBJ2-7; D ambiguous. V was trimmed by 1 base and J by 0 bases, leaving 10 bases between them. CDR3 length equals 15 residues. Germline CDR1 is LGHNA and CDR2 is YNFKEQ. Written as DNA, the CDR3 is TGTGCCAGCAGCCAAGGGACGTCCGCCTCCTACGAGCAGTACTTC. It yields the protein CASSQGTSASYEQYF.

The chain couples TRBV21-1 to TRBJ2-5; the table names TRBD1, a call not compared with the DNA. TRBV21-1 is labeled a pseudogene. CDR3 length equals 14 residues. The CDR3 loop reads CARKRTGGQETQYF. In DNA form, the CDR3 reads TGTGCCAGGAAAAGGACAGGTGGGCAAGAGACCCAGTACTTC.

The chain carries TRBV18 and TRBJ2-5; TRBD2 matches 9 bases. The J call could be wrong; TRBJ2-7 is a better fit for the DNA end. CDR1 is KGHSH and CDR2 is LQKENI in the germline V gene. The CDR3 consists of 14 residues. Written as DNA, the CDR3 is TGTGCCAGCTCACCGGGCGGGGGGGCCTACGAGCAGTACTTC. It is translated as CASSPGGGAYEQYF.